This is a list of T cell receptor beta chains from one sample in a study of T cells after yellow fever vaccination. TCRdb itself ran the 5' RACE reads through MiXCR, one entry per CDR3 protein. The data show tens of thousands of distinct CDR3 sequences, around 7.3% seen once. Specimen: CD8+ T cells sorted from PBMCs, collected on the day of the yellow fever booster vaccination. All receptors derive from a man aged 30 to 39 who received the YFV17D yellow fever vaccine. Both conserved end residues are part of each CDR3. A D gene is named only where the DNA matches it firmly. Expanded clones are given a class, and other clones once, few, many or no size at all.

many	-	TRBV7-2	TRBJ2-3	CASSYGGTQYF	TGTGCCAGCAGCTACGGTGGTACGCAGTATTTT
many	-	TRBV20-1	TRBJ2-1	CSARRSGRNNEQFF	TGCAGTGCTAGGAGAAGCGGGCGAAACAATGAGCAGTTCTTC
few	-	TRBV7-2	TRBJ2-7	CASSWFSGYEQYF	TGTGCCAGCAGCTGGTTTAGTGGCTACGAGCAGTACTTC
-	-	TRBV20-1	TRBJ1-1	CSAPGVSSNTEAFF	TGCAGTGCCCCAGGGGTGTCTTCGAACACTGAAGCTTTCTTT
few	TRBD1	TRBV13	TRBJ1-4	CASSRQGTNEKLFF	TGTGCCAGCAGTCGACAGGGTACTAATGAAAAACTGTTTTTT
few	-	TRBV9	TRBJ1-1	CASGSGGSNTEAFF	TGTGCCAGCGGCAGCGGAGGGTCCAACACTGAAGCTTTCTTT
few	-	TRBV9	TRBJ1-1	CASGTVNTEAFF	TGTGCCAGCGGGACGGTGAACACTGAAGCTTTCTTT
-	TRBD2	TRBV20-1	TRBJ2-5	CSARTSGVQETQYF	TGCAGTGCTCGGACTAGCGGGGTCCAAGAGACCCAGTACTTC
many	-	TRBV7-9	TRBJ2-1	CASSLGLNLHEQFF	TGTGCCAGCAGCTTGGGCCTAAACCTTCATGAGCAGTTCTTC
-	-	TRBV4-3	TRBJ1-1	CASSQAWLNTEAFF	TGCGCCAGCAGCCAAGCATGGTTGAACACTGAAGCTTTCTTT
-	-	TRBV27	TRBJ2-3	CASSPLASSTDTQYF	TGTGCCAGCAGCCCCCTAGCGTCTAGCACAGATACGCAGTATTTT
few	-	TRBV19	TRBJ2-7	CASGAAASSYEQYF	TGTGCCAGTGGAGCGGCGGCGAGCTCCTACGAGCAGTACTTC
-	-	TRBV11-1	TRBJ1-2	CASSLEPVNYGYTF	TGTGCCAGCAGCTTAGAACCGGTCAACTATGGCTACACCTTC
few	TRBD2	TRBV20-1	TRBJ2-7	CSARDPSGYEPHYEQYF	TGCAGTGCTAGAGATCCTAGCGGCTACGAGCCCCACTACGAGCAGTACTTC
few	-	TRBV7-2	TRBJ2-7	CASSFGAYEQYF	TGTGCCAGCAGCTTTGGGGCTTACGAGCAGTACTTC
-	-	TRBV4-3	TRBJ2-1	CASSQAEGVSYNEQFF	TGCGCCAGCAGCCAAGCGGAGGGGGTCTCCTACAATGAGCAGTTCTTC
-	-	TRBV4-3	TRBJ2-7	CASSQAHYQSSYEQYF	TGCGCCAGCAGCCAAGCCCACTACCAGAGCTCCTACGAGCAGTACTTC
-	TRBD1	TRBV2	TRBJ2-7	CASRADRAAEQYF	TGTGCCAGCAGAGCTGACAGGGCGGCCGAGCAGTACTTC
many	TRBD2	TRBV7-8	TRBJ2-7	CASSLATSGGEQYF	TGTGCCAGCAGCTTAGCGACTAGCGGTGGCGAGCAGTACTTC
-	-	TRBV7-8	TRBJ1-5	CASSLTPIRNQPQHF	TGTGCCAGCAGCTTGACACCTATTAGGAATCAGCCCCAGCATTTT
few	-	TRBV14	TRBJ2-1	CASSQELSSYNEQFF	TGTGCCAGCAGCCAAGAACTGAGCTCCTACAATGAGCAGTTCTTC
-	-	TRBV7-8	TRBJ2-1	CASSLDAGSSYNEQFF	TGTGCCAGCAGCTTAGATGCCGGGAGCTCCTACAATGAGCAGTTCTTC
-	-	TRBV5-5	TRBJ2-1	CASSLELYPGPTNEQFF	TGTGCCAGCAGCTTGGAGTTATACCCGGGACCTACAAATGAGCAGTTCTTC
-	TRBD1	TRBV18	TRBJ1-2	CASSPGTGDNGYTF	TGTGCCAGCTCACCAGGGACAGGGGATAATGGCTACACCTTC
few	-	TRBV29-1	TRBJ2-3	CSVEGAWQGLETQYF	TGCAGCGTTGAAGGAGCGTGGCAAGGCCTAGAGACGCAGTATTTT
few	TRBD2	TRBV10-2	TRBJ2-3	CASSTGTSGRMDTQYF	TGCGCCAGCAGTACGGGGACTAGCGGGAGGATGGATACGCAGTATTTT
-	-	TRBV7-9	TRBJ2-1	CASSWGIPTYNEQFF	TGTGCCAGCAGCTGGGGGATTCCTACCTATAATGAGCAGTTCTTC
many	-	TRBV5-1	TRBJ1-2	CASSLVPGTNYGYTF	TGCGCCAGCAGCTTGGTCCCGGGGACCAACTATGGCTACACCTTC
-	-	TRBV7-9	TRBJ1-5	CASSLGEPGVRNQPQHF	TGTGCCAGCAGCTTAGGGGAGCCAGGGGTTCGTAATCAGCCCCAGCATTTT
many	-	TRBV9	TRBJ2-4	CASSPGGLAKNIQYF	TGTGCCAGCAGCCCGGGCGGACTAGCCAAAAACATTCAGTACTTC
few	-	TRBV12-3/TRBV12-4	TRBJ2-1	CASSILRTSGNEQFF	TGTGCCAGCAGTATCCTGCGTACATCCGGCAATGAGCAGTTCTTC
-	-	TRBV4-3	TRBJ1-6	CASSPHAVVYSPLHF	TGCGCCAGCAGCCCTCACGCGGTGGTATACTCACCCCTCCACTTT
few	-	TRBV25-1	TRBJ2-1	CATSSGMAEQFF	TGTGCCACTTCCTCAGGGATGGCTGAGCAGTTCTTC
-	TRBD2	TRBV6-5	TRBJ2-7	CASGGGESFFYEQYF	TGTGCCAGCGGGGGAGGGGAGTCCTTCTTCTACGAGCAGTACTTC
few	-	TRBV20-1	TRBJ2-2	CSARDEGELFF	TGCAGTGCTAGAGATGAGGGGGAGCTGTTTTTT
few	TRBD2	TRBV25-1	TRBJ2-2	CASSEETGTRTGELFF	TGTGCCAGCAGTGAAGAAACAGGGACTAGAACCGGGGAGCTGTTTTTT
once	-	TRBV6-1	TRBJ1-2	CAISDAGVGYTF	TGTGCCATCAGTGATGCAGGGGTGGGCTACACCTTC
-	-	TRBV5-1	TRBJ2-1	CASSLPGSDEQFF	TGCGCCAGCAGCTTGCCCGGTAGTGATGAGCAGTTCTTC
few	TRBD2	TRBV7-9	TRBJ2-5	CASSLLAGGGETQYF	TGTGCCAGCAGTTTACTAGCGGGAGGTGGAGAGACCCAGTACTTC
few	TRBD1	TRBV5-6	TRBJ2-7	CASSPGQGLEQYF	TGTGCCAGCAGCCCGGGACAGGGCCTCGAGCAGTACTTC
few	-	TRBV29-1	TRBJ2-7	CSVVWDYEQYF	TGCAGCGTTGTCTGGGACTACGAGCAGTACTTC
-	-	TRBV21-1	TRBJ2-5	CASSPLGREKLDRQQTQYF	TGTGCCAGCAGCCCTCTAGGCAGGGAAAAGTTGGATAGGCAACAGACCCAGTACTTC
-	-	TRBV7-9	TRBJ1-1	CASSSGPAETEAFF	TGTGCCAGCAGCTCTGGACCGGCTGAGACTGAAGCTTTCTTT
few	-	TRBV20-1	TRBJ1-4	CSAFSLGTNEKLFF	TGCAGTGCTTTCTCACTGGGAACTAATGAAAAACTGTTTTTT
few	TRBD1	TRBV18	TRBJ1-1	CASSDRGTEAFF	TGTGCCAGCTCCGACAGGGGCACTGAAGCTTTCTTT
-	-	TRBV12-3/TRBV12-4	TRBJ2-7	CASKGGVEQYF	TGTGCCAGCAAAGGAGGGGTCGAGCAGTACTTC
many	-	TRBV9	TRBJ2-7	CASSDLYEQYF	TGTGCCAGCTCGGACCTCTACGAGCAGTACTTC
few	-	TRBV7-9	TRBJ2-1	CASSLAHDEQFF	TGTGCCAGCAGCTTGGCGCACGATGAGCAGTTCTTC
-	-	TRBV24-1	TRBJ2-3	CATSDGPGSTDTQYF	TGTGCCACCAGTGATGGCCCTGGGAGCACAGATACGCAGTATTTT
many	-	TRBV7-8	TRBJ2-1	CASSLRQLPLDEQFF	TGTGCCAGCAGCTTACGACAGCTCCCTTTGGATGAGCAGTTCTTC
few	-	TRBV20-1	TRBJ1-1	CSAPIPENTEAFF	TGCAGTGCCCCTATCCCCGAAAACACTGAAGCTTTCTTT
-	-	TRBV7-2	TRBJ2-7	CASSPFGSALYEQYF	TGTGCCAGCAGCCCCTTCGGGTCGGCACTTTACGAGCAGTACTTC
-	-	TRBV5-6	TRBJ2-3	CASSLVSPDTQYF	TGTGCCAGCAGCTTGGTCTCCCCAGATACGCAGTATTTT
-	TRBD2	TRBV6-2/TRBV6-3	TRBJ2-1	CASSYIWGLAGGANEQFF	TGTGCCAGCAGTTACATATGGGGGCTAGCGGGAGGGGCCAATGAGCAGTTCTTC
-	TRBD2	TRBV18	TRBJ2-1	CASSGLAGEQFF	TGTGCCAGCTCAGGACTAGCCGGCGAGCAGTTCTTC